This T cell receptor beta chain was sequenced during a study of T cells in Graves' hyperthyroidism and ophthalmopathy. TCR beta CDR3 regions were amplified from RNA transcripts. With the HTBI primer set, the TCR CDR3 went through a first round of RT-PCR. TCRdb redid the calling of the multiplex PCR reads with MiXCR, one entry per CDR3 protein. Of around 270,000 distinct CDR3 sequences in the sample, less than 20% were seen once. On this clonotype itself: Its specificity is not known.

Enrolled ophthalmopathy patients presented with a Clinical Activity Score of at least 3, a NOSPECS grade of at least 4, and disease duration under 3 months. Diagnosis relied on clinical symptoms, serum thyroxine and TRAb, thyroid ultrasound and orbital computed tomography. The source of the PBMCs was about 10 ml of fresh peripheral blood. Trimming pared 3 bases from V and 9 bases from J, leaving 9 bases between. CDR1 and CDR2 from the germline V gene are MDHEN and SYDVKM. The CDR3 runs 13 residues. Points from the study as a whole: Most expanded thyroid clonotypes above 0.001 also appeared in blood.

The sample taken for sequencing was blood. The gene calls are TRBV28 and TRBJ1-6, with D hard to call. This TCR was sampled from a man aged 50-59 years with Graves' ophthalmopathy. Written as DNA, the CDR3 is TGTGCCAGCAGTTTTCGCGGTACTTCACCCCTCCACTTT. Encoded protein: CASSFRGTSPLHF.